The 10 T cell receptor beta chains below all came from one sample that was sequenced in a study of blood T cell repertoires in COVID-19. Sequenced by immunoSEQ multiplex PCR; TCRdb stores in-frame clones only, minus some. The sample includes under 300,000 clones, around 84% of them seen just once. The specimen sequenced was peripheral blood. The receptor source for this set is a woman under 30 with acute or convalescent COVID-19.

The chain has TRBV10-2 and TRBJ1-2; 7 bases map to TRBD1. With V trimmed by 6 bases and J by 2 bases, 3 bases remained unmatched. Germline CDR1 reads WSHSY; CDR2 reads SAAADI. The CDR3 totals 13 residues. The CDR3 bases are TGCGCCAGCAGCCCGACAGGGAACTATGGCTACACCTTC. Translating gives CASSPTGNYGYTF.

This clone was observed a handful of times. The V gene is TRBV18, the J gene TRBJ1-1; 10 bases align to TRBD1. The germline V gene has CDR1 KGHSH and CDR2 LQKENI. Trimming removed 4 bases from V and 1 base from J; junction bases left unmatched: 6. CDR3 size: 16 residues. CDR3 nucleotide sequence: TGTGCCAGCTCACAAGGACAGGGGGGGACGAACACTGAAGCTTTCTTT. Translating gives CASSQGQGGTNTEAFF.

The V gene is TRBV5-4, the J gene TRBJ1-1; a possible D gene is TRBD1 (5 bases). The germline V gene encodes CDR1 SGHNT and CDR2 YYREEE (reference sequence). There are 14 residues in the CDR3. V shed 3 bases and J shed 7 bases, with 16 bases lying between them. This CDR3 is CASSWGEGGGEAFF. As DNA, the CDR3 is TGTGCCAGCAGCTGGGGGGAGGGAGGAGGTGAAGCTTTCTTT. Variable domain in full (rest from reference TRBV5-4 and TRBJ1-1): ETGVTQSPTHLIKTRGQQVTLRCSSQSGHNTVSWYQQALGQGPQFIFQYYREEENGRGNFPPRFSGLQFPNYSSELNVNALELDDSALYLCASSWGEGGGEAFFGQGTRLTVV.

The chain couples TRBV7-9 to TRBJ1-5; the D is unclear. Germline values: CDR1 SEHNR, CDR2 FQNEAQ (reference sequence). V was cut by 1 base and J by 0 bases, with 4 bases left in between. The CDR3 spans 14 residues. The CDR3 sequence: CASSLVGSNQPQHF. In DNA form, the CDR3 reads TGTGCCAGCAGCTTAGTCGGTAGCAATCAGCCCCAGCATTTT.

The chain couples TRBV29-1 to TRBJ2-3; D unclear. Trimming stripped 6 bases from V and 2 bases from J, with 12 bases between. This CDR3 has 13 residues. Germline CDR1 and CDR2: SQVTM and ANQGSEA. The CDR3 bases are TGCAGCGTCATAGCCGGGTACACAGATACGCAGTATTTT. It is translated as CSVIAGYTDTQYF.

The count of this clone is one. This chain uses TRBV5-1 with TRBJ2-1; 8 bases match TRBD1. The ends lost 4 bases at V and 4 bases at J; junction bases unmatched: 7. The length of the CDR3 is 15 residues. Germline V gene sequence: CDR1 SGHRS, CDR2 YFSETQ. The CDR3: CASSPGTGPYNEQFF. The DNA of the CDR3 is TGCGCCAGCAGCCCGGGGACAGGCCCTTACAATGAGCAGTTCTTC.

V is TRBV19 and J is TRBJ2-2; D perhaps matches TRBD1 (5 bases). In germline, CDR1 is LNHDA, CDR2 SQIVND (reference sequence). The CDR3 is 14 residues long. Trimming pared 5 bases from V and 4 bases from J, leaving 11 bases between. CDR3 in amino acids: CASSGALGTGELFF. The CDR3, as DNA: TGTGCCAGTAGTGGGGCCCTTGGCACCGGGGAGCTGTTTTTT.

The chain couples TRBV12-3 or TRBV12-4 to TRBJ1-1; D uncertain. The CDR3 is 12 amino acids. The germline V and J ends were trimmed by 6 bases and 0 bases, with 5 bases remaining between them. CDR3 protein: CASRLMNTEAFF. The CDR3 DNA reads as TGTGCCAGCAGACTCATGAACACTGAAGCTTTCTTT.

This CDR3 is CASSLGRNTGELFF. CDR3 DNA sequence: TGCGCCAGCAGCTTGGGTCGGAACACCGGGGAGCTGTTTTTT. This rearrangement joins TRBV5-1 to TRBJ2-2; no definite D call. CDR1 and CDR2 from the germline V gene are SGHRS and YFSETQ. The CDR3 is 14 residues long. The V end lost 0 bases, the J end lost 1 base, and 4 bases lay between the germline ends.

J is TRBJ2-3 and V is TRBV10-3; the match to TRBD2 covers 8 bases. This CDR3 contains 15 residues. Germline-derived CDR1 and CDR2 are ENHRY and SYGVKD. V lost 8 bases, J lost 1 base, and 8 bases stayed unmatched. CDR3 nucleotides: TGTGCCATCCGGGAGGGGCGGGATGGCACAGATACGCAGTATTTT. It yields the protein CAIREGRDGTDTQYF.